Below, one TCR beta chain is given with its context. Its cognate antigen is unknown. The record originates from a study of Graves' ophthalmopathy and Graves' hyperthyroidism. Findings and caveats of the study: Sensitivity of around 64% and specificity of roughly 78% were achieved by the model that predicted ophthalmopathy progression. Discriminating ophthalmopathy from stable hyperthyroidism, a 13-signature model attained a sensitivity of about 88% and a specificity of 81.08%.

Presentation of ophthalmopathy in the donors involved moderate-to-severe activity, CAS ≥3, NOSPECS ≥4 and a duration under 3 months. The V gene lost 4 bases and the J gene lost 4 bases, with 14 bases spanning the gap. CDR1 and CDR2 (germline): SGHRS, YFSETQ. This CDR3 spans 14 amino acids. Scientists amplified the TCR beta CDR3 regions from RNA transcripts. After a first-round RT-PCR with HTBI primers, a second-round multiplex PCR was run. TCRdb reanalysed the multiplex PCR reads using MiXCR and keeps one entry per CDR3 protein. The sample holds about 240,000 distinct CDR3 sequences; around 50% are singletons and the top ten take roughly 45%.

The clonotype comes from an adult man with Graves' ophthalmopathy. This chain joins TRBV5-1 and TRBJ1-1, with unresolved D. Material: peripheral blood. The CDR3: CASSPPGGSTEAFF. In nucleotides, the CDR3 is TGCGCCAGCAGCCCTCCAGGCGGGTCCACTGAAGCTTTCTTT.